The 10 T cell receptor beta chains listed next were all sequenced from one sample in a study of T cell responses to AZD1222 COVID-19 vaccine. Some clones are missing from TCRdb's copy, which holds only in-frame ones; the method was immunoSEQ multiplex PCR. The table records some 50,000 clones, about 88% of them present only once. The specimen comprised peripheral blood, sampled on day 0 of AZD1222 vaccination. The source of these receptors is an adult in good health.

This clone showed up just a few times. The genes are TRBV4-3 and TRBJ1-6, with D perhaps TRBD1 (5 bases). CDR1 is LGHNA, CDR2 YSLEER, per germline. V lost 2 bases, J lost 5 bases, and 10 bases lay in between. There are 15 residues in the CDR3. CDR3 in DNA: TGCGCCAGCAGCCAACACGGGGGTAATAATTCACCCCTCCACTTT. As protein: CASSQHGGNNSPLHF.

The rearrangement uses TRBV19 and TRBJ2-5; a possible D gene is TRBD2 (5 bases). The CDR3 extends over 15 amino acids. Germline assignment: CDR1 LNHDA and CDR2 SQIVND (reference sequence). The germline V and J ends were trimmed by 4 bases and 5 bases, with 17 bases remaining between them. The CDR3 is CASSKRTLLAETQYF. DNA for the CDR3: TGTGCCAGTAGTAAGCGGACCCTTCTTGCGGAGACCCAGTACTTC.

This clone has just a few counts. The chain combines TRBV7-3 with TRBJ2-1; 10 bases fit TRBD2. Germline trimming cut 5 bases from V and 9 bases from J; bases unmatched to any gene: 10. Per germline, CDR1 SGHTA and CDR2 FQGTGA. The CDR3 runs to 15 residues. The CDR3 protein is CASSQRLAGEAEQFF. The CDR3 bases are TGTGCCAGCAGCCAAAGACTAGCGGGCGAGGCTGAGCAGTTCTTC. Looking up the rest from reference TRBV7-3 and TRBJ2-1 gives the full variable domain: GAGVSQTPSNKVTEKGKYVELRCDPISGHTALYWYRQSLGQGPEFLIYFQGTGAADDSGLPNDRFFAVRPEGSVSTLKIQRTERGDSAVYLCASSQRLAGEAEQFFGPGTRLTVL.

The rearrangement links TRBV27 to TRBJ2-3; D gene ambiguous. Germline values: CDR1 MNHEY, CDR2 SMNVEV (reference sequence). This CDR3 spans 15 amino acids. V gave up 6 bases and J gave up 1 base, with 14 bases separating them. CDR3 amino acids: CASRDGTHRTDTQYF. CDR3 coding DNA: TGTGCCAGCAGGGACGGAACACATCGCACAGATACGCAGTATTTT.

The chain has TRBV11-2 and TRBJ2-7, with unresolved D. The CDR3 runs 14 residues. The V gene's germline CDR1 is SGHAT and CDR2 FQNNGV. V was pared by 1 base and J by 0 bases, with 7 bases between. The CDR3 bases are TGTGCCAGCAGCTTAGTGACACCCTCCTACGAGCAGTACTTC. This translates into CASSLVTPSYEQYF.

The rearrangement uses TRBV14 and TRBJ2-2; TRBD2 matches at 9 bases. Germline V gives CDR1 SGHDN, CDR2 FVKESK. Trimming took 4 bases from V and 0 from J; bases not matched to a gene: 3. The CDR3 extends over 16 amino acids. For the CDR3, the DNA is TGTGCCAGCAGCCGCCGACTAGCGGCGAACACCGGGGAGCTGTTTTTT. Protein product: CASSRRLAANTGELFF.

The chain joins TRBV16 to TRBJ1-1; weak D call: TRBD1 (5 bases). Germline loops: CDR1 KGHSY, CDR2 FQNENV. Trimming removed 4 bases from V and 4 bases from J, with 16 bases in between. The CDR3 extends over 15 amino acids. The CDR3 loop is CASSPSGARATEAFF. CDR3 nucleotide sequence: TGTGCCAGCAGCCCGAGTGGGGCGAGGGCCACTGAAGCTTTCTTT. The variable domain in full, with the rest retrieved from reference TRBV16 and TRBJ1-1, is GEEVAQTPKHLVRGEGQKAKLYCAPIKGHSYVFWYQQVLKNEFKFLISFQNENVFDETGMPKERFSAKCLPNSPCSLEIQATKLEDSAVYFCASSPSGARATEAFFGQGTRLTVV.

This sequence joins TRBV5-6 and TRBJ1-1; 12 bases match TRBD1. V lost 4 bases, J lost 4 bases, and 8 bases stayed unmatched. CDR3 length: 16 amino acids. The germline CDR1 and CDR2 sequences are SGHDT and YYEEEE. CDR3 DNA: TGTGCCAGCAGCCTCCGGGACAGGGGGCGCGGCACTGAAGCTTTCTTT. It encodes CASSLRDRGRGTEAFF.

The V call is TRBV5-1, the J call TRBJ2-5; 8 bases fit TRBD1. Per germline, CDR1 SGHRS and CDR2 YFSETQ. V gave up 0 bases and J gave up 5 bases; unmatched junction bases: 9. There are 16 residues in the CDR3. CDR3 in amino acids: CASSLGGQGAMETQYF. The CDR3 nucleotides read TGCGCCAGCAGCTTGGGAGGGCAGGGGGCAATGGAGACCCAGTACTTC.

The chain joins TRBV11-2 to TRBJ2-7; weak D call: TRBD1 (5 bases). Germline CDR1 reads SGHAT; CDR2 reads FQNNGV. With 2 bases removed from V and 2 bases from J, the gap between germline ends came to 16 bases. This CDR3 has 16 residues. The CDR3 spells CASSLNRIIGAYEQYF. DNA of the CDR3: TGTGCCAGCAGCTTAAACAGGATCATAGGGGCCTACGAGCAGTACTTC.